Listed below are T cell receptor beta chains from one sample, sequenced in a study of a mutant IDH1 vaccine in newly diagnosed glioma. The data were produced by immunoSEQ multiplex PCR, yet TCRdb's version contains in-frame clones alone and is incomplete. The table lists some 130,000 clones, roughly 77% of them singletons. These receptors have no identified antigens. The sample consisted of PBMCs, taken from a glioma patient whose treatment included an IDH1 peptide vaccine. These receptors were obtained from a middle-aged man with glioma. Each CDR3 is given with its conserved first and last residue. Each record gives: J gene, clone size, D gene, V gene, CDR3 DNA, CDR3 protein. A D gene is named only where the DNA matches it firmly. Size is omitted from some rows. Given values are once, few, many or a class for expanded clones.

TRBJ2-7,NA,NA,TRBV5-6,TGTGCCAGCAGCTTGGTCGAGGGTCCGGGCTACGAGCAGTACTTC,CASSLVEGPGYEQYF
TRBJ2-6,NA,NA,TRBV18,TGTGCCAGCTCACCGTGGACAGTAAACTCTGGGGCCAACGTCCTGACTTTC,CASSPWTVNSGANVLTF
TRBJ2-1,NA,TRBD1,TRBV7-2,TGTGCCAGCAGCTTAAGGTCAGGGGGTTCCTACAATGAGCAGTTCTTC,CASSLRSGGSYNEQFF
TRBJ2-4,NA,TRBD2,TRBV5-1,TGCGCCAGCAGGCCAGGACTAGCGGGGTCCGTAGCCAAAAACATTCAGTACTTC,CASRPGLAGSVAKNIQYF
TRBJ1-2,few,TRBD1,TRBV19,TGTGCCAGTAGAGACAGGGGGCTTCGCTATGGCTACACCTTC,CASRDRGLRYGYTF
TRBJ2-7,NA,NA,TRBV7-2,TGTGCCAGCAGCTTAGTGAACGGCATCGAGCAGTACTTC,CASSLVNGIEQYF
TRBJ1-1,NA,NA,TRBV7-2,TGTGCCAGCAGCTTAGCTTCGCTAAACACTGAAGCTTTCTTT,CASSLASLNTEAFF
TRBJ2-3,NA,NA,TRBV6-1,TGTGCCAGCAGTGTGGACGGTGGAGATACGCAGTATTTT,CASSVDGGDTQYF
TRBJ2-1,NA,NA,TRBV2,TGTGCCAGCAGTGAAAGCGGTCTGCAGCAGTTCTTC,CASSESGLQQFF
TRBJ1-1,NA,NA,TRBV5-4,TGTGCCAGCAGCGCCGACCTCACTGAAGCTTTCTTT,CASSADLTEAFF
TRBJ1-2,NA,NA,TRBV4-2,TGTGCCAGCAGCCAAGAGGAGGCAGCCTATGGCTACACCTTC,CASSQEEAAYGYTF
TRBJ2-5,NA,NA,TRBV5-1,TGCGCCAGCAGCTTGCTGCGAGAGACCCAGTACTTC,CASSLLRETQYF
TRBJ2-7,NA,TRBD2,TRBV19,TGTGCCAGTAGCAAGACTAGCGGGCCCTTCACCGAGCAGTACTTC,CASSKTSGPFTEQYF
TRBJ1-3,NA,NA,TRBV30,TGTGCCTGGAGTCCGACCGTCTCTGGAAACACCATATATTTT,CAWSPTVSGNTIYF
TRBJ2-2,NA,NA,TRBV25-1,TGTGCCAGCAGTGATACACCGGGGGAGCTGTTTTTT,CASSDTPGELFF
TRBJ2-2,NA,TRBD1,TRBV7-2,TGTGCCAGCAGCCCAGGACAGGGGTCCGTGGAGCTGTTTTTT,CASSPGQGSVELFF
TRBJ2-6,NA,TRBD1,TRBV7-2,TGTGCCAGCAGCTCTGGACAGGGATTCTCTGGGGCCAACGTCCTGACTTTC,CASSSGQGFSGANVLTF
TRBJ2-3,once,TRBD1,TRBV27,TGTGCCAGCAGCCCCGGCAGGGGGCGGGGAGGCACAGATACGCAGTATTTT,CASSPGRGRGGTDTQYF
TRBJ2-3,NA,NA,TRBV15,TGTGCCACCAGCAGAGTAGGCGGCGGGAAAGGCACGGTAGATACGCAGTATTTT,CATSRVGGGKGTVDTQYF
TRBJ2-5,once,NA,TRBV6-5,TGTGCCAGCAGCCCTACTTCCGGGACCCAAGAGACCCAGTACTTC,CASSPTSGTQETQYF
TRBJ2-5,NA,TRBD2,TRBV25-1,TGTGCCAGCAGCCCCACCCCCCTACTAGCGGGAGAGGAGACCCAGTACTTC,CASSPTPLLAGEETQYF
TRBJ2-1,NA,NA,TRBV5-1,TGCGCCAGCGCCGTGGGGGGCTACAATGAGCAGTTCTTC,CASAVGGYNEQFF
TRBJ2-2,NA,NA,TRBV7-2,TGTGCCAGCAGACAGGGTACCGGGGAGCTGTTTTTT,CASRQGTGELFF
TRBJ1-1,few,NA,TRBV7-9,TGTGCCAGCAGTAGTGAGGAGACTTTGAACACTGAAGCTTTCTTT,CASSSEETLNTEAFF
TRBJ1-5,NA,NA,TRBV19,TGTGCCAGTAGTAAGGGACTCACTCAGGGTCAGCCCCAGCATTTT,CASSKGLTQGQPQHF